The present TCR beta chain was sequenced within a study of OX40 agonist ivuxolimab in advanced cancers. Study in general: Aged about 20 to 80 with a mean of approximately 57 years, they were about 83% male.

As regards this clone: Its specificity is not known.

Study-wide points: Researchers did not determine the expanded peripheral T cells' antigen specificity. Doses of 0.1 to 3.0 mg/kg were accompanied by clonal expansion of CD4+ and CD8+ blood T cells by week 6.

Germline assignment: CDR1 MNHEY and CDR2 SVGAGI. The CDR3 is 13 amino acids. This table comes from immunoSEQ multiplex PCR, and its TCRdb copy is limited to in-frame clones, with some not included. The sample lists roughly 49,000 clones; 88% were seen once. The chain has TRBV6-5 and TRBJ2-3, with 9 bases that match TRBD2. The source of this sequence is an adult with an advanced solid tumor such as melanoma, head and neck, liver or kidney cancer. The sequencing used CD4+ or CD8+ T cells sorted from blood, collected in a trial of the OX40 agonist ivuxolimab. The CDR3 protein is CAEGIAGAGTQYF. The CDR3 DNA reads TGTGCAGAGGGGATAGCGGGAGCTGGTACGCAGTATTTT.